The table lists the clone carrying this T cell receptor (beta chain) with a few counts. As yet, its antigen is unknown. This sample was included in a study of cytomegalovirus exposure and HLA in healthy donors. With 60 Vbeta and 13 Jbeta primers, the PCR was carried out. Method: immunoSEQ multiplex PCR; TCRdb's copy keeps in-frame clones and lacks some. Counted here are some 63,000 clones, roughly 80% occurring once; the ten biggest clones make up over 3%. Donors were ostensibly healthy at sampling, although undocumented immune exposures were probable. Whole-study results and caveats: Reportedly, diagnosis of cytomegalovirus status by the classifier showed high specificity and sensitivity. As confirmed in vitro, three CMV-associated chains were specific for CMV antigens. For TCR beta chains, V- and J-gene trimming was later linked to a missense DCLRE1C variant.

V was trimmed by 0 bases and J by 7 bases, leaving 14 bases between them. The CDR3 totals 15 residues. Germline CDR1 and CDR2: SGDLS and YYNGEE. The rearrangement links TRBV9 to TRBJ2-1; a possible D gene is TRBD2 (6 bases). The source material was PBMCs. This receptor was identified in a woman aged 40 to 50 in good health and CMV-seronegative. CDR3 sequence reads: CASSVGLAALNEQFF. The CDR3 bases are TGTGCCAGCAGCGTAGGGTTAGCGGCCTTGAATGAGCAGTTCTTC.